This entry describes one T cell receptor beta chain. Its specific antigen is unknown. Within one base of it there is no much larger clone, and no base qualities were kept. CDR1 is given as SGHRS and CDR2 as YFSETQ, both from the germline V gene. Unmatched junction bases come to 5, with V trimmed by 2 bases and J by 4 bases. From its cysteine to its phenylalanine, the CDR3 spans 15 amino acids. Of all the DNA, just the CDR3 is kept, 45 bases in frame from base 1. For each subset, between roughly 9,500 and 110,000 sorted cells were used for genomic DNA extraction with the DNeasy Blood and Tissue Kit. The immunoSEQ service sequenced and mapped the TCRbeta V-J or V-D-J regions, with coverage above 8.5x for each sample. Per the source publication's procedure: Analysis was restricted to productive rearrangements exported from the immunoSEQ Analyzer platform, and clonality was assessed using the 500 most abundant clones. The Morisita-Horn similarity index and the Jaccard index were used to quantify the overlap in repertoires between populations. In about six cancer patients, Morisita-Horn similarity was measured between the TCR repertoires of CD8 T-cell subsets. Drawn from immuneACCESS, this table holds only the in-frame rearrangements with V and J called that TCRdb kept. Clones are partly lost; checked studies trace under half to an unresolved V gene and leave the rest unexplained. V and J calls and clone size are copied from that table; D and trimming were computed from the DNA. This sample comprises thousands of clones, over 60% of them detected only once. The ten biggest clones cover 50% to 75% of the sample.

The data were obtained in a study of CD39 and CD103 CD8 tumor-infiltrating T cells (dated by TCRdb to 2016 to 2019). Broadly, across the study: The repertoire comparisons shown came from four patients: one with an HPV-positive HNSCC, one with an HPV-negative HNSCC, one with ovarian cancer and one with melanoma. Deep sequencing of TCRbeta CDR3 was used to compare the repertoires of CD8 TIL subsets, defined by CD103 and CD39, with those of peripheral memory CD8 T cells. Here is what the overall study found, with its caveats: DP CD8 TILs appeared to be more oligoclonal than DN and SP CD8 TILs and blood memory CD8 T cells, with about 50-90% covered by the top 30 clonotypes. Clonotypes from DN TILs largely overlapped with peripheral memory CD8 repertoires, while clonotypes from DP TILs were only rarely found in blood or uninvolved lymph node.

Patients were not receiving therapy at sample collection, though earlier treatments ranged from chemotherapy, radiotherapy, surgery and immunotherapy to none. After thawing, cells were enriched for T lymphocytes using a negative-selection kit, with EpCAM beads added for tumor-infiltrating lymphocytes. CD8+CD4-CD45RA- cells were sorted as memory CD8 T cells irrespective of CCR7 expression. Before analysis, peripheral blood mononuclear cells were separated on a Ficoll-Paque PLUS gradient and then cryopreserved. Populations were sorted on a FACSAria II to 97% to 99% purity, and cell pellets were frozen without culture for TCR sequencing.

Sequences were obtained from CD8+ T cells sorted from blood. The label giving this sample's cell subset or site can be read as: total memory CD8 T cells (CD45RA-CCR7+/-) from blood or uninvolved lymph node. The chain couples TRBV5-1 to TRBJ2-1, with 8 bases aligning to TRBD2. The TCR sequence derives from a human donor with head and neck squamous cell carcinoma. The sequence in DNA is TGCGCCAGCAGCTTCCCCGCTAGCGGGTACAATGAGCAGTTCTTC. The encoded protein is CASSFPASGYNEQFF.